The 30 T cell receptor beta chains reported below all come from one sample, sequenced in a study of blood T cells in healthy people across ages. It was with a sample-barcoded 5' primer and a J-beta primer mix that a second PCR of roughly 7 to 11 cycles was run. Via MiXCR, TCRdb re-called the 5' RACE reads, giving one row per CDR3 protein. Seen here are roughly 640,000 distinct CDR3 sequences, approximately 30% observed once, and the top ten hold 15% to 18%. The sample comprised blood. These receptors were obtained from a woman of 80 years or more in good health.

This clonotype occurred a few times. A read error may explain this, as a much larger clone is one base away. The chain is built from TRBV20-1 and TRBJ2-3; 8 nucleotides line up with TRBD2. J was trimmed by 5 bases and V by 8 bases; bases with no gene match: 12. The CDR3 runs to 14 residues. Germline V gene sequence: CDR1 DFQATT, CDR2 SNEGSKA (reference sequence). CDR3 in DNA: TGCAGTCTGGCCATAACGGGGGGGGGAGATACGCAGTATTTT. This codes for CSLAITGGGDTQYF.

This clonotype was counted many times. This chain connects TRBV11-2 to TRBJ2-1, with 9 bases aligning to TRBD2. CDR3 length: 14 residues. J was trimmed by 1 base and V by 8 bases; bases with no gene match: 3. Germline-derived CDR1 and CDR2 are SGHAT and FQNNGV. The CDR3 region is CASQRGESYNEQFF. CDR3 nucleotides: TGTGCCAGCCAGCGGGGGGAGTCCTACAATGAGCAGTTCTTC.

This clonotype showed up many times. The V call is TRBV7-6, the J call TRBJ2-7, with 10 bases lining up with TRBD1. The ends lost 5 bases at V and 3 bases at J; junction bases unmatched: 7. Germline V gene data show CDR1 as SGHVS and CDR2 as FNYEAQ. The CDR3 length is 15 residues. CDR3 bases: TGTGCCAGCAGCGCCGGGACAGGGGATTTCTACGAGCAGTACTTC. It specifies CASSAGTGDFYEQYF.

Comment on this clonotype: A much bigger clone sits one base away, suggesting this may be a read error. V and J are TRBV7-2 and TRBJ1-6, with a possible D match to TRBD1 (5 bases). The V end was cut by 0 bases, the J end by 7 bases, with 19 bases between. CDR1 and CDR2 (germline): SGHTA, FQGNSA. The CDR3 is 18 amino acids. The CDR3 DNA reads TGTGCCAGCAGCTTAGCGTACAGGTCTGGGGAATGGAATTCACCCCTCCACTTT. Protein sequence: CASSLAYRSGEWNSPLHF.

In its sample, this clonotype was seen a few times. The rearrangement joins TRBV4-2 to TRBJ2-2, with unresolved D. This CDR3 has 14 residues. From germline, CDR1 is LGHNA and CDR2 YNFKEQ. V was pared by 0 bases and J by 4 bases, with 6 bases between. CDR3 nucleotide sequence: TGTGCCAGCAGCCAAGACGACCCCACCGGGGAGCTGTTTTTT. Translating gives CASSQDDPTGELFF.

V and J are TRBV20-1 and TRBJ2-1, with unresolved D. This CDR3 is built from 12 residues. CDR1 is DFQATT and CDR2 is SNEGSKA in the germline V gene (reference sequence). V gave up 0 bases and J gave up 4 bases, with 4 bases separating them. CDR3 DNA sequence: TGCAGTGCTAGAGAGATGTACAATGAGCAGTTCTTC. Its translation: CSAREMYNEQFF.

As regards this clonotype: A clone one base away is much larger, so this may be a read error. The chain carries TRBV2 and TRBJ2-5; D assignment may be TRBD1 or TRBD2 (5 bases each). This CDR3 spans 15 amino acids. Per the germline V gene, CDR1 is SNHLY and CDR2 is FYNNEI. CDR3 sequence reads: CAGSGDANSAETQYF. CDR3 coding DNA: TGTGCCGGCAGTGGGGACGCCAACTCAGCGGAGACCCAGTACTTC.

In regard to this clonotype: One junction end disagrees with the germline gene, perhaps due to a read error. V and J are TRBV5-1 and TRBJ2-3; 12 bases map to TRBD2. CDR1 and CDR2 (germline): SGHRS, YFSETQ. This CDR3 is 16 amino acids long. The CDR3 spells CANSSRTSGTTDTQYF. Written as DNA, the CDR3 is TGCGCCAACAGCTCTAGGACTAGCGGGACGACAGATACGCAGTATTTT.

This clonotype was observed a handful of times. CDR3 amino acids: CASRPGFSYEQYF. The DNA of the CDR3 is TGTGCCAGCAGGCCGGGGTTTTCCTACGAGCAGTACTTC. The V and J genes are TRBV6-1 and TRBJ2-7; the D gene is possibly TRBD2 (5 bases). This CDR3 has 13 amino acids. Looked up from germline, CDR1 is MNHNS and CDR2 is SASEGT. Deletions cut 6 bases from V and 1 base from J, with 10 bases between.

Notes on this clonotype: Sequence at one end of the junction differs from germline and may be a read error. The chain carries TRBV28 and TRBJ1-5; D perhaps matches TRBD1 (5 bases). Germline V gene sequence: CDR1 MDHEN, CDR2 SYDVKM. The CDR3 has 14 residues. CDR3 sequence (DNA): TGTGCCATCGAGGGGCAGGGCGGCAATCAGCCCCTGCATTTT. Translating gives CAIEGQGGNQPLHF.

Of note for this clonotype: This may arise from a read error, as a much more abundant clone is one base away. The chain is built from TRBV3-1 and TRBJ2-1; 14 positions match TRBD2. The CDR3 spans 17 residues. The trim removed 4 bases at V and 13 bases at J, leaving 15 bases unmatched. The germline CDR1 and CDR2 sequences are LGHDT and YNNKEL (reference sequence). The DNA of the CDR3 is TGTGCCAGCAGCCTCGGGGGACTAGCGGGGGAAAAAGAGACCCAGTTCTTC. Protein: CASSLGGLAGEKETQFF.

This clonotype was seen a handful of times. This may be a read error: a much more frequent sequence differs by one nucleotide. The chain recombines TRBV15 with TRBJ2-7; no clear D gene. Deletions cut 3 bases from V and 7 bases from J, with 13 bases between. Germline V gene data show CDR1 as LNHNV and CDR2 as YYDKDF (reference sequence). The CDR3 has 13 residues. The CDR3: CATSSPDDNEQYF. The CDR3 coding sequence is TGTGCCACCAGCAGCCCCGACGACAATGAGCAGTACTTC.

This chain uses TRBV20-1 with TRBJ2-5; 9 nucleotides match TRBD1. The length of the CDR3 is 13 residues. After removal of 6 bases from V and 3 bases from J, the junction contained 5 bases not matched to a gene. CDR1 DFQATT and CDR2 SNEGSKA come from the germline V gene (reference sequence). This chain's CDR3 is CSAPGTGKETQYF. For the CDR3, the DNA is TGCAGTGCACCCGGGACAGGGAAAGAGACCCAGTACTTC.

The sample holds many counts of this clonotype. This rearrangement joins TRBV5-6 to TRBJ2-7, with D possibly TRBD1 on 6 matching bases. CDR3 length equals 14 residues. V gave up 0 bases and J gave up 3 bases, with 10 bases separating them. In germline, CDR1 is SGHDT, CDR2 YYEEEE. Written as DNA, the CDR3 is TGTGCCAGCAGCTTGGCCACAGGGCGCTACGAGCAGTACTTC. Its translation is CASSLATGRYEQYF.

The chain has TRBV5-1 and TRBJ2-7, with 10 bases lining up with TRBD2. Per germline, CDR1 SGHRS and CDR2 YFSETQ. CDR3 length: 16 residues. The V gene end was trimmed by 0 bases and the J gene end by 4 bases; junction bases not matched to a gene: 7. Written as DNA, the CDR3 is TGCGCCAGCAGCTTGGAGGGGCTAGCGGGAGCGTACGAGCAGTACTTC. Its protein product is CASSLEGLAGAYEQYF.

This clonotype showed up just a few times. The rearrangement uses TRBV7-6 and TRBJ1-1; 9 bases line up with TRBD1. V dropped 5 bases and J dropped 1; count of bases not matched to a gene: 8. CDR1 is SGHVS and CDR2 is FNYEAQ in the germline V gene. CDR3 length: 16 residues. The CDR3 nucleotides read TGTGCCAGCAGCCTTGGACAGGGGTGGGGGAACACTGAAGCTTTCTTT. It yields the protein CASSLGQGWGNTEAFF.

About this clonotype itself: At one boundary the junction diverges from the germline segment, which might be a read error. The V call is TRBV11-2, the J call TRBJ2-3; D might be TRBD1 (5 bases). The germline V gene encodes CDR1 SGHAT and CDR2 FQNNGV. The CDR3 is made up of 15 amino acids. The CDR3 loop reads CASSLRSRVIDTRYF. In DNA form, the CDR3 reads TGTGCCAGCAGCCTGCGGTCCAGGGTAATAGATACGCGGTATTTT. Full variable domain (rest looked up from reference TRBV11-2 and TRBJ2-3): EAGVAQSPRYKIIEKRQSVAFWCNPISGHATLYWYQQILGQGPKLLIQFQNNGVVDDSQLPKDRFSAERLKGVDSTLKIQPAKLEDSAVYLCASSLRSRVIDTRYFGPGTRLTVL.

CDR3 residues: CSATGTSQLNEQFF. DNA for the CDR3: TGCAGTGCGACCGGGACTAGTCAATTGAATGAGCAGTTCTTC. V usage is TRBV20-1 and J usage is TRBJ2-1, with 8 bases matching TRBD2. Germline CDR1 is DFQATT and CDR2 is SNEGSKA (reference sequence). The CDR3 totals 14 residues. V shed 6 bases and J 7 bases; nucleotides not matched to a gene: 11.

V gene TRBV10-3 combines with J gene TRBJ1-5; D is unclear. Trimming left V 6 bases short and J 8 bases short, with 14 bases between. This CDR3 has 13 residues. Per germline, CDR1 ENHRY and CDR2 SYGVKD. The CDR3 reads CAISAMGVEPQHF. CDR3 sequence (DNA): TGTGCCATCAGCGCTATGGGCGTAGAGCCCCAGCATTTT.

This clonotype came up many times. The V and J genes are TRBV7-9 and TRBJ2-5; D possibly corresponds to TRBD2 (5 bases). The CDR3 is 15 residues long. Germline V gene lookup returns CDR1 SEHNR and CDR2 FQNEAQ (reference sequence). The V end was cut by 2 bases, the J end by 5 bases, with 15 bases between. The CDR3 sequence is CASSLKGGLSETQYF. DNA of the CDR3: TGTGCCAGCAGCTTAAAGGGTGGACTTTCCGAGACCCAGTACTTC. Looking up the rest from reference TRBV7-9 and TRBJ2-5 gives the full variable domain: DTGVSQNPRHKITKRGQNVTFRCDPISEHNRLYWYRQTLGQGPEFLTYFQNEAQLEKSRLLSDRFSAERPKGSFSTLEIQRTEQGDSAMYLCASSLKGGLSETQYFGPGTRLLVL.

This clonotype occurred once. This chain uses TRBV20-1 with TRBJ2-3, with D unclear. In germline, CDR1 is DFQATT, CDR2 SNEGSKA (reference sequence). CDR3 length: 13 residues. With 2 bases removed from V and 2 bases from J, the gap between germline ends came to 8 bases. The CDR3 loop is CSARNQITDTQYF. For the CDR3, the DNA is TGCAGTGCTAGAAACCAGATCACAGATACGCAGTATTTT.

The chain couples TRBV21-1 to TRBJ2-7; the table names TRBD2, a call not compared with the DNA. TRBV21-1 is shown as a pseudogene. CDR3 size: 15 residues. The CDR3 region is CASSKKPRDYYEQYF. The CDR3, as DNA: TGTGCCAGCAGCAAAAAGCCCCGGGACTATTACGAGCAGTACTTC.

This clonotype came up a few times. V and J are TRBV7-8 and TRBJ2-2; 7 bases fit TRBD2. Per germline, CDR1 SGHVS and CDR2 FQNEAQ. Trimming took 4 bases from V and 1 from J; bases not matched to a gene: 6. This CDR3 has 16 amino acids. The CDR3 sequence: CASSSNPSGNTGELFF. CDR3 coding DNA: TGTGCCAGCAGCTCTAATCCTAGCGGGAACACCGGGGAGCTGTTTTTT.

This clonotype occurred many times. The genes are TRBV20-1 and TRBJ2-7, with TRBD1 identical over 8 bases. Germline V CDR1 and CDR2: DFQATT, SNEGSKA (reference sequence). The CDR3 length is 13 residues. V shed 3 bases and J 3 bases; nucleotides not matched to a gene: 4. The DNA of the CDR3 is TGCAGTGCTAGCGGGGACAGGAACTACGAGCAGTACTTC. This sequence encodes CSASGDRNYEQYF.

In its sample, this clonotype was seen many times. V gene TRBV20-1 combines with J gene TRBJ2-7, with a tentative D call TRBD1 (5 bases). CDR3 length: 15 amino acids. Germline-derived CDR1 and CDR2 are DFQATT and SNEGSKA (reference sequence). With 3 bases removed from V and 4 bases from J, the gap between germline ends came to 19 bases. The CDR3 nucleotides read TGCAGTGCTAGGGCCTTCCGTTCTCCAGGGTACGAGCAGTACTTC. This translates into CSARAFRSPGYEQYF.

About this clonotype: A much larger clone lies a single base off, so this may be a read error. V gene TRBV15 combines with J gene TRBJ1-1; tentatively, D is TRBD1 (5 bases). Germline V lookup: CDR1 LNHNV, CDR2 YYDKDF (reference sequence). The CDR3 has 15 amino acids. CDR3 loop: CAASPVRGWDTEAFF. DNA for the CDR3: TGTGCCGCCAGCCCTGTGCGGGGCTGGGACACTGAAGCTTTCTTT.

The rearrangement links TRBV10-3 to TRBJ2-1, with TRBD2 matching over 8 bases. Losses at the gene ends were 7 bases for V and 7 bases for J; bases not matched to a gene: 6. CDR3 length: 13 amino acids. Germline values: CDR1 ENHRY, CDR2 SYGVKD. CDR3 sequence (DNA): TGTGCCATCACCGAGGGCGGGGGGAATGAGCAGTTCTTC. Protein: CAITEGGGNEQFF.

Points on this clonotype: This likely comes from a read error, as the CDR3 has no conserved phenylalanine or tryptophan at its end. The chain couples TRBV25-1 to TRBJ2-3; 9 bases map to TRBD2. From germline, CDR1 is MGHDK and CDR2 SYGVNS. The V segment lost 4 bases and the J segment 2 bases; nucleotides outside the gene matches: 4. There are 15 residues in the CDR3. The chain's CDR3 is CASSAASGATDTQYL. CDR3 DNA sequence: TGTGCCAGCAGTGCGGCTAGCGGGGCCACAGATACGCAGTATTTG.

This clonotype was seen a few times. A read error is possible here, since a much larger clone lies one base away. J is TRBJ2-5 and V is TRBV15; weak D call: TRBD2 (5 bases). The J call may be mistaken, given a closer DNA end match to TRBJ2-7. This CDR3 has 14 amino acids. Per the germline V gene, CDR1 is LNHNV and CDR2 is YYDKDF (reference sequence). CDR3 sequence (DNA): TGTGCCGCCAGCCGCCGGGGAGTGGGTGCCGAGCAGTACTTC. It is translated as CAASRRGVGAEQYF.

The chain has TRBV5-1 and TRBJ2-7; D is uncertain. This CDR3 spans 15 amino acids. The ends were cut back, 0 bases at V and 5 bases at J, with 15 bases in the middle. Germline-derived CDR1 and CDR2 are SGHRS and YFSETQ. Here the CDR3 reads CASSLDGLPLHEQYF. CDR3 coding DNA: TGCGCCAGCAGCTTGGATGGGCTTCCCCTCCACGAGCAGTACTTC.